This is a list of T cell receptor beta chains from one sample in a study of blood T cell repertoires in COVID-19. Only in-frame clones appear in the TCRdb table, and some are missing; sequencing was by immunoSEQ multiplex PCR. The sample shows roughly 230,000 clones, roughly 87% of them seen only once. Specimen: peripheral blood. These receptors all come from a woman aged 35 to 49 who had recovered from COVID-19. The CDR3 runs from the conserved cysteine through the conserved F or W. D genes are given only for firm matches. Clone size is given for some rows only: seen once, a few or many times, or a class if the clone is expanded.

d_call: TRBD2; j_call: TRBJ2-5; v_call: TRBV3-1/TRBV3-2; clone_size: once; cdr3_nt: TGTGCCAGCAGCCCCAACGCGGCTAGCGGGTGGGGTTTGACCCAGTACTTC; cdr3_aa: CASSPNAASGWGLTQYF
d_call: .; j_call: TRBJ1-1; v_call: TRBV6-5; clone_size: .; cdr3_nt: TGTGCCAGCAGTTACCGCGGAAACACTGAAGCTTTCTTT; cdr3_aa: CASSYRGNTEAFF
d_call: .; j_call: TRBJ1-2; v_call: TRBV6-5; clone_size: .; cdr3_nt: TGTGCCAGCTGTCCTCAGGGGCGTTCTAACTATGGCTACACCTTC; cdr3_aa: CASCPQGRSNYGYTF
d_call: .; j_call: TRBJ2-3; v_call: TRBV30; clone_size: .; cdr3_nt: TGTGCCTGGAGTGTACGGGAACTTACAGGGACAGATACGCAGTATTTT; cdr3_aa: CAWSVRELTGTDTQYF
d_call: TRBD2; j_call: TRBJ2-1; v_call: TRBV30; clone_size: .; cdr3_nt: TGTGCCTGGAGTGGAACTAGCGGGCAGTTCTTC; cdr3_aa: CAWSGTSGQFF
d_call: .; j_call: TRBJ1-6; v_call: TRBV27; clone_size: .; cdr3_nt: TGTGCCAGCAGTTTATCGGTTGATTGGGGCAGGTCACCCCTCCACTTT; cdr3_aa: CASSLSVDWGRSPLHF
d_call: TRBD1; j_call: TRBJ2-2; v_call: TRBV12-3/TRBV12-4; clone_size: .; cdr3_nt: TGTGCCAGCAGTCACCGACAGGGCCGGGAGCTGTTTTTT; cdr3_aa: CASSHRQGRELFF
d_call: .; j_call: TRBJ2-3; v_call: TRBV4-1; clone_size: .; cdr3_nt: TGCGCCAGCAGCCAAGCAGGGTCGGCAGATACGCAGTATTTT; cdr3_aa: CASSQAGSADTQYF
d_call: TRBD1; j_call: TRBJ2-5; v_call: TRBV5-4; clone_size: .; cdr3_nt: TGTGCCAGCAGCCCCAAACGGGGTGGGACAGTGGGCGAGACCCAGTACTTC; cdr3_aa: CASSPKRGGTVGETQYF
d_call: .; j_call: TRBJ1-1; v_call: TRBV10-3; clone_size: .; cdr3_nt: TGTGCCATCAGGCGACAGGCGGTGAACACTGAAGCTTTCTTT; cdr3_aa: CAIRRQAVNTEAFF
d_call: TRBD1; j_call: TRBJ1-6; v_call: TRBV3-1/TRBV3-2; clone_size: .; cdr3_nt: TGTGCCAGCAGCAGCTTCCGGGACAGAGCCAATTCACCCCTCCACTTT; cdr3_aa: CASSSFRDRANSPLHF
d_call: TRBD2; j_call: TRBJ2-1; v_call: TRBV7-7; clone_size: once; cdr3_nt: TGTGCCAGCAGCTTAGTGGCTAGCGGGGAGGATGAGCAGTTCTTC; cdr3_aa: CASSLVASGEDEQFF
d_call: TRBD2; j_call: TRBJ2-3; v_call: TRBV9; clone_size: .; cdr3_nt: TGTGCCAGCAGCCCCCGCACTAGCGGCAGCACAGATACGCAGTATTTT; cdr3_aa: CASSPRTSGSTDTQYF
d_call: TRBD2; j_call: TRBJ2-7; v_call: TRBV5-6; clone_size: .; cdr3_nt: TGTGCCAGCAGCTTCCCAGCGGGATCCTACGAGCAGTACTTC; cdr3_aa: CASSFPAGSYEQYF
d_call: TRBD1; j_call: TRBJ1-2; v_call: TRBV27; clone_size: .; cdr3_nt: TGTGCCAGCGCAACAGGGGCCCGGGGAGAAGGCTACACCTTC; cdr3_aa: CASATGARGEGYTF
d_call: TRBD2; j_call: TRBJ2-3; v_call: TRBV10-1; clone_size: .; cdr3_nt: TGCGCCAGCAGTGATCTAGCGGGAGGGTCAGATACGCAGTATTTT; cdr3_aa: CASSDLAGGSDTQYF
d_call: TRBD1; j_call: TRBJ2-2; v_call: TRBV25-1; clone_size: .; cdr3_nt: TGTGCCAGCAGCCCCGGGACAGGAGGACCCGGGGAGCTGTTTTTT; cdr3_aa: CASSPGTGGPGELFF
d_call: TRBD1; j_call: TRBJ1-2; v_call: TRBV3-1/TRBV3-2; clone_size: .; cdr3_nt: TGTGCCAGCAGCCCGACTGGGACAGATAACTATGGCTACACCTTC; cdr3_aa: CASSPTGTDNYGYTF
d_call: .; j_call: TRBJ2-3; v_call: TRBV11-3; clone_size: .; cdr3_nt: TGTGCCAGCAGCTTTAGTAGCGGCCACACAGATACGCAGTATTTT; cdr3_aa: CASSFSSGHTDTQYF
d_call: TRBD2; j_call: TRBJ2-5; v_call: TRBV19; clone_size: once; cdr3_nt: TGTGCCAGTAGTATTGGGTTCGCCGGGACTAGCGGAGTGGGGGAGACCCAGTACTTC; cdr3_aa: CASSIGFAGTSGVGETQYF
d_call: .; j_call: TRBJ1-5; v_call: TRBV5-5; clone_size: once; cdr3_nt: TGTGCCAGCAGCTCTAGGGAGTATCAGCCCCAGCATTTT; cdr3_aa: CASSSREYQPQHF
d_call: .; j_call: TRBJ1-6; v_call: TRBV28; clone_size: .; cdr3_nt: TGTGCCAGCATTGGGCCAGAAAATTCACCCCTCCACTTT; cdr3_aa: CASIGPENSPLHF
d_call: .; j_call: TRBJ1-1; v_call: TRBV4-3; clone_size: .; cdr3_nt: TGCGCCAGCAGCCAACAGGACGGACTGGGCACTGAAGCTTTCTTT; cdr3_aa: CASSQQDGLGTEAFF
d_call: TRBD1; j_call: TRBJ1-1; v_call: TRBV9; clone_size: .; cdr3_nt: TGTGCCAGCAGCGCGGGACAGCCGAACACTGAAGCTTTCTTT; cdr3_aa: CASSAGQPNTEAFF
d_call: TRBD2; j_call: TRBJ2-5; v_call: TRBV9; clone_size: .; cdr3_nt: TGTGCCAGCAGCGTGGGAGTAGCGGGGGTTTGGGAGACCCAGTACTTC; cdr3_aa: CASSVGVAGVWETQYF
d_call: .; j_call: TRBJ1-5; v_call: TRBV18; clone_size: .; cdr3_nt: TGTGCCAGCTCTTTAGGGGACAATCAGCCCCAGCATTTT; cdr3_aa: CASSLGDNQPQHF
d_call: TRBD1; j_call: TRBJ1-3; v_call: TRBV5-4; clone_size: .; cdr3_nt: TGTGCCAGCAGGAACAGGGGGGCGCCTGGAAACACCATATATTTT; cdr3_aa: CASRNRGAPGNTIYF
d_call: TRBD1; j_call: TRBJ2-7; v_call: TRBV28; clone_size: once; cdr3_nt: TGTGCCAGCAGCCCCTGGGACAGGGGTCACGAGCAGTACTTC; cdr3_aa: CASSPWDRGHEQYF
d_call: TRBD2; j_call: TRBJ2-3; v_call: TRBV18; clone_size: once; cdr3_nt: TGTGCCAGCTCACCGTCGCGGGGGGTTACAGATACGCAGTATTTT; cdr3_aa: CASSPSRGVTDTQYF
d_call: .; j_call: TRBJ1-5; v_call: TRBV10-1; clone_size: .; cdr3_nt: TGCGCCAGCAACGAGGCGGGAACTCGTCAGCCCCAGCATTTT; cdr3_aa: CASNEAGTRQPQHF
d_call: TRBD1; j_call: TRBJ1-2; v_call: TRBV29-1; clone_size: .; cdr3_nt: TGCAGCGTGCCCGGACAGGGAAATGGCTATGGCTACACCTTC; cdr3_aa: CSVPGQGNGYGYTF
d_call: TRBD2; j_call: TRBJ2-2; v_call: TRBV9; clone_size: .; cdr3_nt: TGTGCCAGCAGCGTAGGGTCTAGCGGGAGCGCCGGGGAGCTGTTTTTT; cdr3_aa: CASSVGSSGSAGELFF
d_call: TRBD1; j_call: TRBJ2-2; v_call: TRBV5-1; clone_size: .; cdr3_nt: TGCGCCAGCAGCTTAATACGGGACAGTGCGAACACCGGGGAGCTGTTTTTT; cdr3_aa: CASSLIRDSANTGELFF